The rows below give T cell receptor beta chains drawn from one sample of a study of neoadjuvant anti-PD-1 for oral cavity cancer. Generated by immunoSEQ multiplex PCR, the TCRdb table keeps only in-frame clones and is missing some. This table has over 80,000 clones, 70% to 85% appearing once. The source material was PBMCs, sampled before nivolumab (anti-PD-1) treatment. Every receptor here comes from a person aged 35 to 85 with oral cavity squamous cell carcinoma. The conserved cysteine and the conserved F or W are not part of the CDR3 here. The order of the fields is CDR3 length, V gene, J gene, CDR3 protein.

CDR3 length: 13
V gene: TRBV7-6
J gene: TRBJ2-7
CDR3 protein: ASSLDSGLVYEQY

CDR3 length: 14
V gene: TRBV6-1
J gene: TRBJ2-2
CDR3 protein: ASSESEAVHTGELF

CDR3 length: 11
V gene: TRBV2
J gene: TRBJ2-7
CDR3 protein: ASSEMASYEQY

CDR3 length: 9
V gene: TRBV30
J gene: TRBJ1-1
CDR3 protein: ASTRQAEAF

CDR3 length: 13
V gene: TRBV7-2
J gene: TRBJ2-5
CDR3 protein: ASSPFIREAETQY

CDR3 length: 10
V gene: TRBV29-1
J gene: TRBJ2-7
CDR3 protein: SVDDGFHEQY

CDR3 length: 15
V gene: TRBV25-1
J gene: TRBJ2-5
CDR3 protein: ASSESPRGTGKETQY

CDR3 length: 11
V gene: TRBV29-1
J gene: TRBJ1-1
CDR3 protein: SVYPRGNTEAF

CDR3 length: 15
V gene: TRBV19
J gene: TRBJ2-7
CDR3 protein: ASSIGDAGTLLYEQY

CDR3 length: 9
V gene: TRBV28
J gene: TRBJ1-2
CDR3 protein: ASSRNYGYT

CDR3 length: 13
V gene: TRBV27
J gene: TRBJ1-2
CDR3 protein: ASSSFGTGNYGYT

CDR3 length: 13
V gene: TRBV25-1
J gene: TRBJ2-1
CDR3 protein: ASNSRTSGRGEQF

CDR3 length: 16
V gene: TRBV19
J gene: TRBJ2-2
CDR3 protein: ASSIKTTGRALTGELF

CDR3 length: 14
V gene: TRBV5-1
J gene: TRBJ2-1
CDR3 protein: ASSLGIAGGPGEQF

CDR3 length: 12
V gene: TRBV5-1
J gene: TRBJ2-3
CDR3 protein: ASSLRERTDTQY

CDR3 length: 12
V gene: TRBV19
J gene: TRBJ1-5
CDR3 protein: ASSNRDAQRPQH

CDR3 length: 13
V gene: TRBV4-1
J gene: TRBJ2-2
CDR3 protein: ASSQSASNTGELF

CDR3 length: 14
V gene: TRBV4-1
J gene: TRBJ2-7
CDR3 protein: ASSLEDRLASYEQY

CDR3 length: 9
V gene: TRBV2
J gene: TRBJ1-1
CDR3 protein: ASSPDRGAF

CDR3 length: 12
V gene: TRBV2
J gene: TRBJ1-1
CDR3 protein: ASSAIGGNTEAF

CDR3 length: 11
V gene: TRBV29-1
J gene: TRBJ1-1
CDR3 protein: SVTQGAGTEAF

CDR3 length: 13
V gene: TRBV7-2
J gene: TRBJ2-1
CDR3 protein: ASSGGGAGTYEQF

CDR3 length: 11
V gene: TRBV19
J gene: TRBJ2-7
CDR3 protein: ARRGLQYYEQY

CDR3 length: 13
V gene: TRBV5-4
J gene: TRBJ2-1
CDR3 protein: ASSLGAVSYNEQF

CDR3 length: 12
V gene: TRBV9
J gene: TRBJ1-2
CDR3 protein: ASSVLGDPRGYT

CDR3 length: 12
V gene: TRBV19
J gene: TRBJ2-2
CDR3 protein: ASRDRGQTGELF

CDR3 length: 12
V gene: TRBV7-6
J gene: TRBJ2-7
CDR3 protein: ASSLGQGAYEQY

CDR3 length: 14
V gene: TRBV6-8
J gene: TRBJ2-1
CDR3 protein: ASSYSGLAGHNEQF

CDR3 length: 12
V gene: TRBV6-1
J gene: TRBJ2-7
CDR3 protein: ASSDSGVSYEQY

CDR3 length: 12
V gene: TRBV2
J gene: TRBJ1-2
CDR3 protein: ASKVPGTVNSYT

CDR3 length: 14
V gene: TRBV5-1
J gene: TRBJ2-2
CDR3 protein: ASSRDRDDNTGELF

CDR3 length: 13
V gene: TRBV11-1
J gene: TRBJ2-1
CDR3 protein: ASSLGGAGYNEQF

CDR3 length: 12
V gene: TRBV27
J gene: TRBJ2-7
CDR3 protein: ASSLKGQFYEQY

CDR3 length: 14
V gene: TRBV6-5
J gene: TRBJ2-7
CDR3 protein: ASSYGGQGARYEQY

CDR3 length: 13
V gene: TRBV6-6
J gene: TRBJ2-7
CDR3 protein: ASSRGQGAGYEQY

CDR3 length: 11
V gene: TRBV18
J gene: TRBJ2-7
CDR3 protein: ASSPPAVYEQY

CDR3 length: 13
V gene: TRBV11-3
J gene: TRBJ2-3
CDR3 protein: ASSKGADRADTQY

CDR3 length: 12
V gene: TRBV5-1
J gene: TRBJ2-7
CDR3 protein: ASSLAAGGDEQY

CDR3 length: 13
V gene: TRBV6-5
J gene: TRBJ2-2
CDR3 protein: ASSTDRGFAGELF

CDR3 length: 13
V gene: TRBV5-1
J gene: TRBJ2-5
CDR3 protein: ASSLEGISGETQY

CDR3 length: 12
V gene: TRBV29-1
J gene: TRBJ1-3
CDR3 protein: SAKQGPSGNTIY

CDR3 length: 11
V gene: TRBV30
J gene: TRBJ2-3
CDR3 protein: AWRGSRRDAQY

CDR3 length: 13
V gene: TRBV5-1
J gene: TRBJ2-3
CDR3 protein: ASSLVGDRTDTQY

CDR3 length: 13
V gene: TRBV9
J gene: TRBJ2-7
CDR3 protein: ASSVGASGDYEQY

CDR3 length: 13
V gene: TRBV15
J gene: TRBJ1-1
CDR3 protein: ATSRDLVAGTEAF

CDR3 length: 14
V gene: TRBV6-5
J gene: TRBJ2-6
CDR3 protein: ASSFLGVSGANVLT

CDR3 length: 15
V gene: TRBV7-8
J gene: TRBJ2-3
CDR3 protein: ASSRSGLAGGADTQY

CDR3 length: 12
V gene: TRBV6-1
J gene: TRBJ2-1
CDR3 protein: ASSGYDRLNEQF

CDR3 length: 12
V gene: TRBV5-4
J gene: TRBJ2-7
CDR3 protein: ASSSDRGINEQY

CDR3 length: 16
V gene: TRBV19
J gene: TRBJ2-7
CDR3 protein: ASSSGDRGLRSSYEQY

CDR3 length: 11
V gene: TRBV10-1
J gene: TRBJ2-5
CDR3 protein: ASSRNIQETQY

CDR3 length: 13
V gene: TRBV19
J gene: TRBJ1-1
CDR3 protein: ASSIGTGVGTEAF

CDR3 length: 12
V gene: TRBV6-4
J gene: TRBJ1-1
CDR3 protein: ASSDSIWAGEAF